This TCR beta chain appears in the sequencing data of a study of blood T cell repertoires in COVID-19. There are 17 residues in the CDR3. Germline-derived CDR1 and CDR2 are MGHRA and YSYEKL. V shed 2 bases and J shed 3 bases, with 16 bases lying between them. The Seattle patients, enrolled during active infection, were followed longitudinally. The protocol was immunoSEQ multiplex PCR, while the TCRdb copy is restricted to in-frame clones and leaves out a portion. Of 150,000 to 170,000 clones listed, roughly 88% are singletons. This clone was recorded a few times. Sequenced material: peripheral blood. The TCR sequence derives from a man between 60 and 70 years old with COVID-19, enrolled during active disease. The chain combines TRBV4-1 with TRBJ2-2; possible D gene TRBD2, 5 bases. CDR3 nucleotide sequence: TGCGCCAGCAGCCAACCTATACCCCGGCGGGACACCGGGGAGCTGTTTTTT. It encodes CASSQPIPRRDTGELFF.